This T cell receptor beta chain appears in the sequencing data of a study of beta chain features in type 1 diabetes. Whole-study findings and limits: TCRB CDR3s from Type 1 diabetes patients were moderately but significantly shorter in all four CD4+ subsets.

This clone was seen a handful of times. Its specificity is not known. The sequenced template was cDNA made from the entire isolated RNA. Measured with immunoSEQ multiplex PCR; TCRdb has only the in-frame clones, and not every one. The sample carries 500,000 to 800,000 clones, about an eighth recorded once. The CDR3 has 15 residues. Germline values: CDR1 SGDLS, CDR2 YYNGEE. Trimming pared 0 bases from V and 1 base from J, leaving 10 bases between. This sequence originates from a man younger than 45 with type 1 diabetes. J is TRBJ2-5 and V is TRBV9; D possibly corresponds to TRBD1 (5 bases). The sample comprised naive CD4+ T cells from blood. This chain's CDR3 is CASSVAPTAQETQYF. Written as DNA, the CDR3 is TGTGCCAGCAGCGTAGCTCCGACAGCCCAAGAGACCCAGTACTTC.